The 19 T cell receptor beta chains below were found in one sample sequenced in a study of blood T cell repertoires in COVID-19. The data were produced by immunoSEQ multiplex PCR, yet TCRdb's version contains in-frame clones alone and is incomplete. The repertoire consists of some 350,000 clones, with approximately 91% occurring once and the leading ten covering approximately 7.4%. Sample: peripheral blood. The source of these receptors is an older woman with COVID-19, enrolled during active disease.

The V call is TRBV5-1, the J call TRBJ1-6, with 9 bases aligning to TRBD1. Germline loops: CDR1 SGHRS, CDR2 YFSETQ. Losses at the gene ends were 4 bases for V and 8 bases for J; bases not matched to a gene: 7. CDR3 length: 15 residues. The CDR3 bases are TGCGCCAGCAGCCAGACAGGGGGTCCTGATTCACCCCTCCACTTT. Translated: CASSQTGGPDSPLHF.

The chain uses TRBV4-3 and TRBJ1-2, with D tentatively TRBD1 (5 bases). Trimming removed 0 bases at V and 3 bases at J, with 20 bases between. This CDR3 comprises 18 residues. The V gene's germline CDR1 is LGHNA and CDR2 YSLEER. In nucleotides, the CDR3 is TGCGCCAGCAGCCAAGAATATTATGGGCAGGGAGGGGACTATGGCTACACCTTC. Its translation: CASSQEYYGQGGDYGYTF.

The J gene is TRBJ1-2, the V gene TRBV7-2; 9 positions agree with TRBD1. The germline CDR1 and CDR2 sequences are SGHTA and FQGNSA. Unmatched junction bases numbered 4, after V lost 5 bases and J lost 0 bases. The CDR3 is 15 amino acids. CDR3 region: CASSPGQGTNYGYTF. The CDR3 DNA reads TGTGCCAGCAGCCCCGGACAGGGGACTAACTATGGCTACACCTTC.

This clone has a handful of counts. The CDR3 protein is CASSSRLAGRHNEQFF. CDR3 nucleotides: TGTGCCAGCAGTTCAAGACTAGCGGGGCGTCACAATGAGCAGTTCTTC. V gene TRBV27 combines with J gene TRBJ2-1; 11 nucleotides match TRBD2. This CDR3 contains 16 residues. Per the germline V gene, CDR1 is MNHEY and CDR2 is SMNVEV (reference sequence). After removal of 4 bases from V and 5 bases from J, the junction contained 7 bases not matched to a gene.

The rearrangement links TRBV10-3 to TRBJ1-4; D might be TRBD1 (5 bases). The CDR3 sequence is 14 residues long. Per the germline V gene, CDR1 is ENHRY and CDR2 is SYGVKD. V gave up 5 bases and J gave up 5 bases, with 12 bases separating them. For the CDR3, the DNA is TGTGCCATCAGTACAGGAGACAAAAATGAAAAACTGTTTTTT. This translates into CAISTGDKNEKLFF.

V usage is TRBV30 and J usage is TRBJ2-7, with 9 bases identical to TRBD1. Per the germline V gene, CDR1 is GTSNPN and CDR2 is SVGIG (reference sequence). The CDR3 runs 13 residues. The ends lost 5 bases at V and 5 bases at J; junction bases unmatched: 7. Here the CDR3 reads CAWGTGQFHEQYF. The CDR3 DNA is TGTGCCTGGGGGACAGGGCAATTCCACGAGCAGTACTTC.

The rearrangement links TRBV3-1 (or the pseudogene TRBV3-2) to TRBJ1-6; possible D gene TRBD1, 5 bases. CDR3 length: 14 amino acids. CDR1 and CDR2 (germline): LGHDT, YNNKEL (reference sequence). Trimming cost V 0 bases and J 10 bases, with 10 bases left between them. CDR3 nucleotides: TGTGCCAGCAGCCAAGATCCGGGGGTATCACCCCTCCACTTT. This encodes CASSQDPGVSPLHF.

The table lists this clone with a count of one. The gene calls are TRBV28 and TRBJ1-3; maybe TRBD1 (5 bases). The CDR3 has 17 residues. Germline CDR1 MDHEN, CDR2 SYDVKM. Trimming removed 7 bases from V and 0 bases from J, with 19 bases in between. Here the CDR3 reads CASIDGANYYSGNTIYF. CDR3 coding DNA: TGTGCCAGCATCGATGGGGCAAATTATTACTCTGGAAACACCATATATTTT.

The rearrangement links TRBV28 to TRBJ1-4; 7 bases are shared with TRBD1. Germline CDR1 and CDR2: MDHEN and SYDVKM. There are 15 residues in the CDR3. The junction had 6 bases not matched to a gene; V was cut back by 5 bases and J by 3 bases. CDR3 loop: CASSPDRAPNEKLFF. In DNA form, the CDR3 reads TGTGCCAGCAGTCCAGACAGGGCCCCTAATGAAAAACTGTTTTTT. The variable domain in full, completed from reference TRBV28 and TRBJ1-4, reads DVKVTQSSRYLVKRTGEKVFLECVQDMDHENMFWYRQDPGLGLRLIYFSYDVKMKEKGDIPEGYSVSREKKERFSLILESASTNQTSMYLCASSPDRAPNEKLFFGSGTQLSVL.

The chain couples TRBV6-2 or TRBV6-3 to TRBJ2-7; D is possibly TRBD2 (6 bases). Trimming took off 0 bases at V and 2 bases at J, with 11 bases between the two ends. CDR1 is MNHEY and CDR2 is SVGEGT in the germline V gene. This CDR3 region has 15 residues. The CDR3 nucleotides are TGTGCCAGCAGTTACTCGGCGGGGTCTACCTACGAGCAGTACTTC. This sequence encodes CASSYSAGSTYEQYF.

This chain connects TRBV5-4 to TRBJ1-1; D is unresolved. The V gene's germline CDR1 is SGHNT and CDR2 YYREEE (reference sequence). V lost 2 bases and J lost 5, with 7 bases in between. The CDR3 runs to 12 residues. CDR3 DNA sequence: TGTGCCAGCAGCTTTATGAGGACTGAAGCTTTCTTT. This gives the protein CASSFMRTEAFF.

This chain uses TRBV7-8 with TRBJ2-1; TRBD2 aligns across 13 bases. Germline assignment: CDR1 SGHVS and CDR2 FQNEAQ. Trimming removed 4 bases from V and 7 bases from J; junction bases left unmatched: 10. This CDR3 spans 17 amino acids. The DNA for the CDR3 is TGTGCCAGCAGCTCAATCTCCGGGACTAGCGGGGAGAATGAGCAGTTCTTC. As protein: CASSSISGTSGENEQFF.

V is TRBV6-5 and J is TRBJ1-2; D gene uncertain. Trimming removed 0 bases from V and 3 bases from J, with 11 bases in between. Germline values: CDR1 MNHEY, CDR2 SVGAGI. The CDR3 totals 15 residues. The CDR3 loop is CASSYSVPGYYGYTF. DNA for the CDR3: TGTGCCAGCAGTTACTCGGTTCCGGGTTACTATGGCTACACCTTC.

The gene calls are TRBV6-6 and TRBJ1-2; TRBD1 matches at 8 bases. Unmatched junction bases numbered 11, after V lost 6 bases and J lost 2 bases. CDR3 length: 16 amino acids. Germline values: CDR1 MNHNY, CDR2 SVGAGI (reference sequence). The CDR3 sequence is CASSRGQGGLNYGYTF. The CDR3 DNA follows: TGTGCCAGCAGCCGAGGACAGGGAGGATTGAACTATGGCTACACCTTC.

The chain carries TRBV7-2 and TRBJ2-1, with TRBD2 identical over 8 bases. Germline V CDR1 and CDR2: SGHTA, FQGNSA. The CDR3 covers 13 residues. With 4 bases clipped from V and 6 bases from J, the junction kept 2 bases outside the gene matches. The CDR3 protein is CASSSREGNEQFF. DNA for the CDR3: TGTGCCAGCAGCTCCCGGGAGGGCAATGAGCAGTTCTTC. The whole variable domain, filled in from reference TRBV7-2 and TRBJ2-1, reads GAGVSQSPSNKVTEKGKDVELRCDPISGHTALYWYRQSLGQGLEFLIYFQGNSAPDKSGLPSDRFSAERTGGSVSTLTIQRTQQEDSAVYLCASSSREGNEQFFGPGTRLTVL.

V usage is TRBV3-1 (or the pseudogene TRBV3-2) and J usage is TRBJ1-1; 11 bases are shared with TRBD1. This CDR3 region has 15 residues. CDR1 and CDR2 from the germline V gene are LGHDT and YNNKEL (reference sequence). The trim removed 4 bases at V and 6 bases at J, leaving 7 bases unmatched. CDR3 protein: CASSLWTGGGSEAFF. CDR3 nucleotide sequence: TGTGCCAGCAGCCTGTGGACAGGGGGCGGATCTGAAGCTTTCTTT.

J is TRBJ2-5 and V is TRBV2; 10 nucleotides line up with TRBD2. The CDR3 is 17 amino acids. Germline-derived CDR1 and CDR2 are SNHLY and FYNNEI. V was pared by 6 bases and J by 5 bases, with 15 bases of the junction left unmatched. The CDR3 sequence is CASRKERGGLILETQYF. The DNA of the CDR3 is TGTGCCAGCAGGAAAGAGCGGGGGGGCCTCATTTTGGAGACCCAGTACTTC.

The V and J genes are TRBV5-1 and TRBJ2-3, with 7 bases fitting TRBD2. V gave up 2 bases and J gave up 11 bases; unmatched junction bases: 8. The germline gives CDR1 SGHRS, CDR2 YFSETQ. This CDR3 is built from 13 residues. For the CDR3, the DNA is TGCGCCAGCAGCTTATTAGCGGGTTGGGGGCAGTATTTT. This encodes CASSLLAGWGQYF.

This chain joins TRBV29-1 and TRBJ1-1; TRBD1 matches 7 bases. V dropped 7 bases and J dropped 4; count of bases not matched to a gene: 9. The V gene's germline CDR1 is SQVTM and CDR2 ANQGSEA. The CDR3 totals 13 residues. CDR3 residues: CSALDRWGTEAFF. The CDR3 nucleotides are TGCAGCGCCCTGGACAGGTGGGGCACTGAAGCTTTCTTT.